The 27 T cell receptor beta chains given below trace back to one sample, sequenced in a study of T cells in Graves' hyperthyroidism and ophthalmopathy. Researchers amplified the TCR beta CDR3 regions from RNA transcripts. The TCR CDR3 first-round RT-PCR relied on the HTBI primer set. A single record per CDR3 protein comes from TCRdb applying MiXCR to the multiplex PCR reads. The table shows approximately 630,000 distinct CDR3 sequences, with around 15% occurring only once. Sequencing was done on a sample of blood. The receptors come from a woman aged 30 to 39 with Graves' hyperthyroidism.

This clonotype was observed many times. The rearrangement links TRBV28 to TRBJ2-7, with D perhaps matching TRBD1 or TRBD2 (5 bases each). The germline CDR1 and CDR2 sequences are MDHEN and SYDVKM. The CDR3 length is 14 residues. Trimming left V 6 bases short and J 3 bases short, with 15 bases between. CDR3 bases: TGTGCCAGCAGGCCCATGGGGGAAATCTACGAGCAGTACTTC. Translated, it gives CASRPMGEIYEQYF.

This clonotype was seen at least ten times. CDR3 coding DNA: TGTGCCAGCTCGTTAAGCCCCCAAGAGACCCAGTACTTC. Residues: CASSLSPQETQYF. J is TRBJ2-5 and V is TRBV7-3, with D unresolved. The germline V gene encodes CDR1 SGHTA and CDR2 FQGTGA. CDR3 length equals 13 residues. Trimming removed 8 bases from V and 1 base from J, with 11 bases in between.

This clonotype was recorded at least ten times. The chain links TRBV7-9 to TRBJ2-7, with 10 bases matching TRBD1. Trimming took 3 bases from V and 4 from J; bases not matched to a gene: 3. Germline V gene sequence: CDR1 SEHNR, CDR2 FQNEAQ (reference sequence). The CDR3 totals 14 residues. The CDR3, as DNA: TGTGCCAGCAGCTTGACAGGGGGCGTATACGAGCAGTACTTC. This encodes CASSLTGGVYEQYF.

The genes are TRBV9 and TRBJ2-4; 7 bases agree with TRBD1. The CDR3 sequence is 16 residues long. The V and J ends lost 0 bases and 3 bases, in that order; junction bases with no gene match: 6. Germline CDR1 and CDR2: SGDLS and YYNGEE. CDR3: CASSVDGQAIKNIQYF. The CDR3 nucleotides are TGTGCCAGCAGCGTAGACGGACAGGCGATCAAAAACATTCAGTACTTC. Complete variable domain (other parts from reference TRBV9 and TRBJ2-4): DSGVTQTPKHLITATGQRVTLRCSPRSGDLSVYWYQQSLDQGLQFLIQYYNGEERAKGNILERFSAQQFPDLHSELNLSSLELGDSALYFCASSVDGQAIKNIQYFGAGTRLSVL.

This clonotype was seen at least ten times. V gene TRBV20-1 combines with J gene TRBJ2-7; the match to TRBD2 covers 7 bases. The CDR3 has 14 amino acids. CDR1 DFQATT and CDR2 SNEGSKA come from the germline V gene (reference sequence). J lost 1 base, V lost 7 bases, and 10 bases had no gene match. The CDR3 nucleotides read TGCAGTGGCCGAGGATGGCGGGAGTCCTACGAGCAGTACTTC. It codes for CSGRGWRESYEQYF.

This clonotype came up many times. The chain links TRBV13 to TRBJ2-5; 8 bases map to TRBD2. CDR3 length equals 14 residues. J was trimmed by 5 bases and V by 5 bases; bases with no gene match: 7. Germline-derived CDR1 and CDR2 are PRHDT and FYEKMQ (reference sequence). DNA of the CDR3: TGTGCCAGCAGCCTTGAGCGGGAGTGGGAGACCCAGTACTTC. Translated: CASSLEREWETQYF. Supplemented by reference TRBV13 and TRBJ2-5, the full variable domain reads AAGVIQSPRHLIKEKRETATLKCYPIPRHDTVYWYQQGPGQDPQFLISFYEKMQSDKGSIPDRFSAQQFSDYHSELNMSSLELGDSALYFCASSLEREWETQYFGPGTRLLVL.

This CDR3 reads CSAWTGLDNSPLHF. The CDR3 nucleotides read TGCAGTGCTTGGACAGGACTGGATAATTCACCCCTCCACTTT. The V and J genes are TRBV20-1 and TRBJ1-6, with 7 bases identical to TRBD1. The CDR3 sequence is 14 residues long. Germline CDR1 reads DFQATT; CDR2 reads SNEGSKA (reference sequence). With 5 bases clipped from V and 5 bases from J, the junction kept 6 bases outside the gene matches.

The J gene is TRBJ2-3, the V gene TRBV20-1; TRBD2 matches at 7 bases. The germline V gene encodes CDR1 DFQATT and CDR2 SNEGSKA (reference sequence). CDR3 size: 16 residues. Unmatched junction bases numbered 13, after V lost 0 bases and J lost 7 bases. DNA of the CDR3: TGCAGTGCTAGAGATGCGCGCGGGAGAACAGCTTATACGCAGTATTTT. This codes for CSARDARGRTAYTQYF.

This clonotype has at least ten counts. The CDR3 loop reads CASKGFRSYEQYF. CDR3 sequence (DNA): TGTGCCAGCAAAGGGTTTCGATCCTACGAGCAGTACTTC. The J gene is TRBJ2-7, the V gene TRBV27; D unclear. The germline V and J ends were trimmed by 7 bases and 1 base, with 11 bases remaining between them. This CDR3 has 13 residues. Germline CDR1 MNHEY, CDR2 SMNVEV (reference sequence).

This clonotype was found many times. Written as DNA, the CDR3 is TGTGCCAGCAGTTACTGGACTAGCGGGAGGAATGAGCAGTTCTTC. Its protein is CASSYWTSGRNEQFF. The chain uses TRBV6-6 and TRBJ2-1, with 14 positions matching TRBD2. Germline-derived CDR1 and CDR2 are MNHNY and SVGAGI (reference sequence). With 1 base clipped from V and 7 bases from J, the junction kept 0 bases outside the gene matches. CDR3 length equals 15 residues.

This clonotype was seen repeatedly, ten times or more. This chain connects TRBV7-2 to TRBJ2-5; 9 nucleotides line up with TRBD2. From germline, CDR1 is SGHTA and CDR2 FQGNSA. There are 17 residues in the CDR3. The V segment lost 5 bases and the J segment 5 bases; nucleotides outside the gene matches: 15. The chain's CDR3 is CASSPRFSGSGWETQYF. CDR3 DNA sequence: TGTGCCAGCAGCCCCCGTTTTAGCGGGAGTGGGTGGGAGACCCAGTACTTC.

This chain connects TRBV9 to TRBJ2-4, with 7 bases matching TRBD2. The CDR3 runs to 17 residues. V lost 0 bases, J lost 9 bases, and 15 bases stayed unmatched. CDR1 SGDLS and CDR2 YYNGEE come from the germline V gene. DNA of the CDR3: TGTGCCAGCAGCGTAGAAATAGCGGGTCCGGCTGAGAGCATTCAGTACTTC. Encoded protein: CASSVEIAGPAESIQYF.

Ten or more counts support this clonotype. The chain is built from TRBV30 and TRBJ1-1, with a weak D call TRBD1 (6 bases). The germline V and J ends were trimmed by 4 bases and 7 bases, with 13 bases remaining between them. The CDR3 sequence is 12 residues long. Germline V gene lookup returns CDR1 GTSNPN and CDR2 SVGIG (reference sequence). This CDR3 reads CAWTGHRFEAFF. The DNA of the CDR3 is TGTGCCTGGACGGGACATCGTTTTGAAGCTTTCTTT.

This clonotype showed up many times. This chain uses TRBV12-3 or TRBV12-4 with TRBJ2-7; TRBD2 matches at 10 bases. This CDR3 contains 14 residues. J was trimmed by 6 bases and V by 4 bases; bases with no gene match: 6. The CDR3 spells CASSSAGGLREQYF. The CDR3 nucleotides read TGTGCCAGCAGTTCAGCGGGAGGGCTTCGCGAGCAGTACTTC.

This clonotype was picked up many times. The chain combines TRBV7-9 with TRBJ1-1, with a tentative D call TRBD1 (6 bases). Germline-derived CDR1 and CDR2 are SEHNR and FQNEAQ (reference sequence). The ends were cut back, 2 bases at V and 11 bases at J, with 12 bases in the middle. CDR3 length equals 12 residues. CDR3: CASSLQGQGAFF. The CDR3 DNA reads as TGTGCCAGCAGCTTACAGGGGCAGGGCGCTTTCTTT.

This clonotype was seen ten or more times. In nucleotides, the CDR3 is TGCGCCAGCAGCGCCTATAGCGGGAGTGGCGATACGCAGTATTTT. It codes for CASSAYSGSGDTQYF. J is TRBJ2-3 and V is TRBV5-1; 9 bases match TRBD2. V trimming: 4 bases; J trimming: 6 bases; junction bases outside the gene matches: 9. The length of the CDR3 is 15 residues. Germline values: CDR1 SGHRS, CDR2 YFSETQ. The full variable domain, with the rest looked up from reference TRBV5-1 and TRBJ2-3, is KAGVTQTPRYLIKTRGQQVTLSCSPISGHRSVSWYQQTPGQGLQFLFEYFSETQRNKGNFPGRFSGRQFSNSRSEMNVSTLELGDSALYLCASSAYSGSGDTQYFGPGTRLTVL.

The chain joins TRBV20-1 to TRBJ2-1; a weak D match, TRBD2 (6 bases). The CDR3 has 15 residues. Trimming cost V 0 bases and J 2 bases, with 11 bases left between them. Germline CDR1 DFQATT, CDR2 SNEGSKA (reference sequence). The CDR3, as DNA: TGCAGTGCTAGAGACGCCGGACTACCCTACAATGAGCAGTTCTTC. Translating gives CSARDAGLPYNEQFF.

This clonotype was counted only a few times. This chain uses TRBV7-9 with TRBJ1-3; no clear D. V dropped 0 bases and J dropped 4 bases, with 10 bases sitting between them. Germline V gene data show CDR1 as SEHNR and CDR2 as FQNEAQ (reference sequence). The CDR3 is 15 amino acids. Here the CDR3 DNA reads TGTGCCAGCAGCTTAGCGCTAGGTACCGGAAACACCATATATTTT. The encoded protein is CASSLALGTGNTIYF.

The chain combines TRBV24-1 with TRBJ2-3; 9 bases align to TRBD1. The ends lost 5 bases at V and 8 bases at J; junction bases unmatched: 10. This CDR3 has 15 residues. Per the germline V gene, CDR1 is KGHDR and CDR2 is SFDVKD. The chain's CDR3 is CATSGSGTGLSTQYF. DNA for the CDR3: TGTGCCACCAGTGGCTCCGGGACAGGGCTGAGTACGCAGTATTTT.

This clonotype has at least ten counts. This chain connects TRBV3-1 to TRBJ1-6, with D perhaps TRBD1 (5 bases). Germline-derived CDR1 and CDR2 are LGHDT and YNNKEL (reference sequence). The CDR3 consists of 16 residues. Trimming shortened V by 2 bases and J by 7 bases, and 15 bases separated the two germline ends. Here the CDR3 reads CASSQKGTNSNSPLHF. Written as DNA, the CDR3 is TGTGCCAGCAGCCAAAAGGGGACCAATTCCAATTCACCCCTCCACTTT.

This chain connects TRBV7-2 to TRBJ2-5; D uncertain. The CDR3 length is 12 residues. CDR1 is SGHTA, CDR2 FQGNSA, per germline. The V end lost 4 bases, the J end lost 5 bases, and 8 bases lay between the germline ends. CDR3 protein: CASSSVPETQYF. The CDR3 region has the DNA TGTGCCAGCAGCTCCGTTCCCGAGACCCAGTACTTC.

In this sample, this clonotype turned up many times. This chain uses TRBV2 with TRBJ2-7; 10 bases line up with TRBD2. The J segment lost 1 base and the V segment lost 5 bases, leaving 5 bases of the junction unmatched. There are 15 residues in the CDR3. Germline values: CDR1 SNHLY, CDR2 FYNNEI. This chain's CDR3 is CASSLKAGGSYEQYF. In DNA, the CDR3 is TGTGCCAGCAGTCTTAAAGCGGGAGGGTCCTACGAGCAGTACTTC. The variable domain in full, with the rest retrieved from reference TRBV2 and TRBJ2-7, is EPEVTQTPSHQVTQMGQEVILRCVPISNHLYFYWYRQILGQKVEFLVSFYNNEISEKSEIFDDQFSVERPDGSNFTLKIRSTKLEDSAMYFCASSLKAGGSYEQYFGPGTRLTVT.

This clonotype came up many times. The chain carries TRBV20-1 and TRBJ2-5; TRBD1 agrees at 8 bases. This CDR3 has 14 amino acids. The germline gives CDR1 DFQATT, CDR2 SNEGSKA (reference sequence). The trim removed 3 bases at V and 2 bases at J, leaving 5 bases unmatched. As DNA, the CDR3 is TGCAGTGCTAGGGGGACAGGCCCTCAAGAGACCCAGTACTTC. Protein sequence: CSARGTGPQETQYF.

The J gene is TRBJ2-1, the V gene TRBV5-1; 10 nucleotides align to TRBD2. Germline trimming cut 4 bases from V and 0 bases from J; bases unmatched to any gene: 4. CDR1 is SGHRS, CDR2 YFSETQ, per germline. This CDR3 is 16 amino acids long. The CDR3 loop is CASSTVAGGSYNEQFF. The CDR3 bases are TGCGCCAGCAGCACCGTAGCGGGAGGCTCCTACAATGAGCAGTTCTTC.

This clonotype was seen ten or more times. This sequence joins TRBV6-2 or TRBV6-3 and TRBJ2-7; D tentatively fits TRBD1 or TRBD2 (5 bases each). V was clipped by 2 bases and J by 3 bases, with 14 bases between them. Germline CDR1 MNHEY, CDR2 SVGEGT. This CDR3 region has 15 residues. CDR3 DNA: TGTGCCAGCAGTTACCTTACTCTGGGGGACTACGAGCAGTACTTC. Translated: CASSYLTLGDYEQYF.

This clonotype was recorded many times. The chain joins TRBV7-2 to TRBJ1-5; TRBD1 matches 10 bases. This CDR3 contains 16 residues. From germline, CDR1 is SGHTA and CDR2 FQGNSA. Germline trimming cut 1 base from V and 4 bases from J; bases unmatched to any gene: 4. Here the CDR3 reads CASSLGGTGVNQPQHF. CDR3 DNA sequence: TGTGCCAGCAGCTTAGGGGGGACAGGGGTGAATCAGCCCCAGCATTTT.

In its sample, this clonotype was seen a few times. This chain connects TRBV7-2 to TRBJ1-2; a possible D gene is TRBD1 (6 bases). Trimming cost V 1 base and J 4 bases, with 16 bases left between them. In germline, CDR1 is SGHTA, CDR2 FQGNSA. The CDR3 has 16 amino acids. The DNA of the CDR3 is TGTGCCAGCAGCTTAGGTTCGGCAGGGGTTGGCTATGGCTACACCTTC. It encodes CASSLGSAGVGYGYTF. Based on the CDR3 plus reference TRBV7-2 and TRBJ1-2, the full variable domain is GAGVSQSPSNKVTEKGKDVELRCDPISGHTALYWYRQSLGQGLEFLIYFQGNSAPDKSGLPSDRFSAERTGGSVSTLTIQRTQQEDSAVYLCASSLGSAGVGYGYTFGSGTRLTVV.